One and the same sample provided the 18 T cell receptor beta chains below, sequenced in a study of blood T cell repertoires in COVID-19. Libraries were prepared by immunoSEQ multiplex PCR; TCRdb keeps only in-frame clonotypes and omits some of them. This table holds some 170,000 clones, 75% to 85% found once. The sequencing input was PBMCs or T cells enriched from blood (not recorded which). All receptors derive from a man between 50 and 59 years old who had recovered from COVID-19.

The chain employs TRBV14 and TRBJ1-2, with unresolved D. CDR1 and CDR2 from the germline V gene are SGHDN and FVKESK. V was pared by 3 bases and J by 5 bases, with 7 bases between. The CDR3 totals 12 residues. CDR3 sequence (DNA): TGTGCCAGCAGCCATACAGCTTATGGCTACACCTTC. Its translation is CASSHTAYGYTF.

The V call is TRBV30, the J call TRBJ1-5; no clear D gene. Trimming took off 0 bases at V and 6 bases at J, with 18 bases between the two ends. Germline V CDR1 and CDR2: GTSNPN, SVGIG (reference sequence). The CDR3 extends over 16 amino acids. In nucleotides, the CDR3 is TGTGCCTGGAGTGTATCTGGCGGGAGATTTAGTCAGCCCCAGCATTTT. This sequence encodes CAWSVSGGRFSQPQHF.

This sequence joins TRBV7-2 and TRBJ2-1; possible D gene TRBD2, 6 bases. The CDR3 runs to 16 residues. The germline V gene encodes CDR1 SGHTA and CDR2 FQGNSA. Between the trimmed V and J ends, which lost 7 bases and 0 bases, there was a span of 16 bases. In DNA form, the CDR3 reads TGTGCCAGCACCTCAGGCGGGGTCTCCTCCTACAATGAGCAGTTCTTC. This codes for CASTSGGVSSYNEQFF.

This sequence joins TRBV4-1 and TRBJ1-5; D might be TRBD1 (5 bases). The CDR3 contains 15 residues. V was pared by 4 bases and J by 9 bases, with 19 bases between. The germline CDR1 and CDR2 sequences are MGHRA and YSYEKL. Here the CDR3 DNA reads TGCGCCAGCAGCCGTCAGGGCGGCAGTTCTGGGCCCCAGCATTTT. It encodes CASSRQGGSSGPQHF.

The V and J genes are TRBV7-8 and TRBJ1-2, with D perhaps TRBD1 (5 bases). The ends were cut back, 1 base at V and 4 bases at J, with 10 bases in the middle. The CDR3 has 14 amino acids. The V gene's germline CDR1 is SGHVS and CDR2 FQNEAQ. CDR3 in DNA: TGTGCCAGCAGCTTAGTCCAGGGTAGCTATGGCTACACCTTC. It is translated as CASSLVQGSYGYTF.

The V gene is TRBV7-9, the J gene TRBJ2-5, with D perhaps TRBD2 (6 bases). Trimming took 4 bases from V and 5 from J, leaving 14 bases between them. CDR1 is SEHNR, CDR2 FQNEAQ, per germline (reference sequence). CDR3 length equals 14 residues. CDR3 amino acids: CASSYRLRGETQYF. CDR3 nucleotide sequence: TGTGCCAGCAGCTACAGGCTCCGGGGGGAGACCCAGTACTTC.

The chain is built from TRBV25-1 and TRBJ2-3, with no clear D. The CDR3 covers 14 residues. V shed 3 bases and J shed 0 bases, with 7 bases lying between them. Germline V gene lookup returns CDR1 MGHDK and CDR2 SYGVNS. The CDR3 sequence: CASSDDTSTDTQYF. Here the CDR3 DNA reads TGTGCCAGCAGTGATGACACGAGCACAGATACGCAGTATTTT.

Only a few counts were recorded for this clone. The DNA is left out, because the CDR3 cannot be placed on it with certainty; the CDR3 is given as TCRdb lists it. The chain couples TRBV19 to TRBJ1-2. The CDR3 region is 15 residues in length, termini included. CDR1 LNHDA and CDR2 SQIVND come from the germline V gene (reference sequence). The CDR3 here is CASTSVQGGAYGYTF.

The rearrangement joins TRBV7-6 to TRBJ2-3; 7 bases fit TRBD2. Germline trimming cut 6 bases from V and 5 bases from J; bases unmatched to any gene: 5. Germline V gives CDR1 SGHVS, CDR2 FNYEAQ. The CDR3 spans 13 residues. CDR3 amino acids: CASSGGGKDTQYF. The CDR3, as DNA: TGTGCCAGCAGTGGGGGGGGGAAAGATACGCAGTATTTT.

The chain employs TRBV18 and TRBJ1-4; TRBD1 agrees at 9 bases. Germline values: CDR1 KGHSH, CDR2 LQKENI. The trim removed 6 bases at V and 8 bases at J, leaving 7 bases unmatched. This CDR3 contains 14 residues. CDR3 nucleotides: TGTGCCAGCTCCCCCGACAGGGGGAGCGAAAAACTGTTTTTT. Protein sequence: CASSPDRGSEKLFF.

The chain is built from TRBV5-1 and TRBJ2-5; 8 bases are shared with TRBD2. The germline V gene encodes CDR1 SGHRS and CDR2 YFSETQ. After removal of 3 bases from V and 5 bases from J, the junction contained 6 bases not matched to a gene. The CDR3 extends over 14 amino acids. The DNA for the CDR3 is TGCGCCAGCAGCTCCCCGGGGGGGCTCGAGACCCAGTACTTC. Protein: CASSSPGGLETQYF.

The V gene is TRBV30, the J gene TRBJ1-2, with D hard to call. This CDR3 has 13 amino acids. Between the trimmed V and J ends, which lost 0 bases and 1 base, there was a span of 6 bases. Germline V gene data show CDR1 as GTSNPN and CDR2 as SVGIG (reference sequence). The CDR3 loop is CAWSVTHNYGYTF. CDR3 coding DNA: TGTGCCTGGAGTGTGACTCATAACTATGGCTACACCTTC.

The genes are TRBV20-1 and TRBJ2-7; 11 bases agree with TRBD2. Looked up from germline, CDR1 is DFQATT and CDR2 is SNEGSKA (reference sequence). The CDR3 extends over 15 amino acids. With V trimmed by 3 bases and J by 1 base, 5 bases remained unmatched. The CDR3 region is CSASKLAGVSYEQYF. The CDR3 DNA is TGCAGTGCTAGTAAACTAGCGGGGGTGTCCTACGAGCAGTACTTC.

The chain couples TRBV10-3 to TRBJ1-2; D is unclear. V was pared by 2 bases and J by 2 bases, with 9 bases between. The germline CDR1 and CDR2 sequences are ENHRY and SYGVKD. This CDR3 is built from 14 residues. CDR3 amino acids: CAISENSRNYGYTF. The CDR3 coding sequence is TGTGCCATCAGTGAGAACAGTCGAAACTATGGCTACACCTTC.

The chain recombines TRBV7-2 with TRBJ2-3; TRBD2 agrees at 8 bases. V shed 6 bases, J shed 1 base, and the junction held 9 bases outside the gene matches. The CDR3 loop spans 16 amino acids. Germline V lookup: CDR1 SGHTA, CDR2 FQGNSA. The chain's CDR3 is CASRKRQAGGTDTQYF. CDR3 DNA: TGTGCCAGCAGAAAAAGACAAGCGGGGGGCACAGATACGCAGTATTTT.

The CDR3 loop is CASSLWDRVTGELFF. CDR3 nucleotide sequence: TGTGCCAGCAGCTTATGGGACAGGGTCACCGGGGAGCTGTTTTTT. The chain uses TRBV7-8 and TRBJ2-2; TRBD1 agrees at 9 bases. Germline V gives CDR1 SGHVS, CDR2 FQNEAQ. With V trimmed by 2 bases and J by 4 bases, 2 bases remained unmatched. The length of the CDR3 is 15 residues.

The genes are TRBV7-9 and TRBJ2-1, with 10 nucleotides matching TRBD2. With V trimmed by 5 bases and J by 9 bases, 10 bases remained unmatched. Looked up from germline, CDR1 is SEHNR and CDR2 is FQNEAQ (reference sequence). The CDR3 runs 15 residues. CDR3 DNA sequence: TGTGCCAGCAGCCAAAGTACAGCGGGGGGGCCTGAGCAGTTCTTC. Protein sequence: CASSQSTAGGPEQFF.

The chain combines TRBV6-1 with TRBJ1-3; 8 nucleotides line up with TRBD1. Trimming removed 4 bases from V and 0 bases from J; junction bases left unmatched: 5. The CDR3 runs 16 residues. Looked up from germline, CDR1 is MNHNS and CDR2 is SASEGT. This CDR3 is CASSGYRGSSGNTIYF. The CDR3 coding sequence is TGTGCCAGCAGTGGATACAGGGGGTCCTCTGGAAACACCATATATTTT.